The entry below describes one T cell receptor beta chain. This clone was picked up one time. The clone's antigen remains unknown. No much larger clone exists at a distance of one base, and base qualities are not known. The data were obtained in a study of blood T cell repertoires in COVID-19 (dated by TCRdb to 2020 to 2022). Broadly, across the study: Samples from collaborators originated in the United States, Italy and Spain and spanned both the acute and convalescent phases of COVID-19. Sample metadata almost always included a de-identified subject ID, COVID-19 status, age in years and sex. The repertoires were released in a freely available public database intended as a resource for research on the immune response to SARS-CoV-2. HLA class I and class II types, where available, came from metadata supplied by the sample provider rather than from assay-based typing. The material from the prospective study consisted of cDNA or gDNA derived from T cells, B-cell-depleted T cells, or PBMCs. Samples came from the ongoing ImmuneRACE study (first 160 participants) plus 1,254 subjects from 6 global collaborators. Deeply sampled blood TCRbeta repertoires from subjects exposed to, actively infected with, or recovered from COVID-19 were included in the dataset. The full study reports these points: The amount of clinical and demographic metadata varied by source and participant and was provided uncurated.

Each collaborating institution followed its own protocols to collect whole blood in K2EDTA tubes. For TCRbeta analysis, collaborators shipped samples as frozen whole blood, isolated PBMCs, or DNA extracted from either of those sample types. TCRbeta CDR3 regions were amplified from genomic DNA by means of the immunoSEQ Assay, a bias-controlled multiplex PCR. Per the source publication's procedure: Within the assay, amplification of reference gene primers was used to estimate how many nucleated cells each sample contained. To quantify the absolute abundance of each unique TCRbeta CDR3 rearrangement, sequence reads were collapsed and filtered. For each sample, productive Simpson clonality was calculated as the square root of Simpson's diversity index across productive rearrangements. TCRdb retrieved this table from immuneACCESS and kept in-frame rearrangements only. Not all clones are present; in checked studies, unresolved V genes account for under half, and no reason is known for the remainder. The V and J calls and clone size are taken from that table; D and trimming were inferred from the DNA. This sample is represented by 99,000 or so clones; 65% to 90% of them were singletons. The leading ten clones occupy 4% to 5% of the sample.

Trimming removed 4 bases from V and 5 bases from J; the gene matches leave 7 bases unexplained. Including the terminal cysteine and phenylalanine, the CDR3 comprises 16 residues. Of all the DNA, just the CDR3 is kept, 48 bases in frame from base 1. The germline V gene encodes CDR1 SGHTA and CDR2 FQGTGA. The TCR sequence derives from a man aged 50 or older with acute or convalescent COVID-19. Material for sequencing was peripheral blood. This chain joins TRBV7-3 to TRBJ2-3; 12 central bases correspond to TRBD1. The sequenced DNA is TGTGCCAGCAGCTCCACCGGGACAGGGGGCGTAGATACGCAGTATTTT. It codes for CASSSTGTGGVDTQYF.